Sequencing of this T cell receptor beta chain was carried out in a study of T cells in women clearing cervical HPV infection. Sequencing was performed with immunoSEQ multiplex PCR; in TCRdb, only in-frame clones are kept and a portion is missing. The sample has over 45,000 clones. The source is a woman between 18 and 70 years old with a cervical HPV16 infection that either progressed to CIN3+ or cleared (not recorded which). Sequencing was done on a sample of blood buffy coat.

Incomplete CDR3 DNA: TGCGCCAGCAGCTTGGGGACAGGGATCCCAATGTCTGGAGGC. Protein product: CASSLGTGIPMSGG. The whole CDR3 reads CASSLGTGIPMSGGYTF. The chain joins TRBV5-1 to TRBJ1-2, with 8 bases identical to TRBD1. The read stops 3 residues short of the end of the CDR3; the missing end is completed from the germline J gene. The germline gives CDR1 SGHRS, CDR2 YFSETQ. This CDR3 spans 17 amino acids.